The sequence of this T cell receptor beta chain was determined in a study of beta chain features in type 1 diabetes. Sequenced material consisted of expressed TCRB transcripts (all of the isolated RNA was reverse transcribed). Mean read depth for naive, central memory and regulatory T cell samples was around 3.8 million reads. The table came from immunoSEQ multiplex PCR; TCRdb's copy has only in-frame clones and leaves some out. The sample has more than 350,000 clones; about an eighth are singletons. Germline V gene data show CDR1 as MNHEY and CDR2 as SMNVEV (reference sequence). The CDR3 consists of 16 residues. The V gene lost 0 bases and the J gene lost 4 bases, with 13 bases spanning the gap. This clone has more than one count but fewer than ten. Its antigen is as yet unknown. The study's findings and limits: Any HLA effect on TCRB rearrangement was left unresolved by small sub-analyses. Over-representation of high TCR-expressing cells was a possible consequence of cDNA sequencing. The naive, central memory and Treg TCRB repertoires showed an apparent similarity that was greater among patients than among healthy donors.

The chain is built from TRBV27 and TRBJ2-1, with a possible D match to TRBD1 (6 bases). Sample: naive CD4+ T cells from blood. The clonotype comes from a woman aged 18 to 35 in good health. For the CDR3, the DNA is TGTGCCAGCAGTTTATCGTGGCAGGGGTTATACAATGAGCAGTTCTTC. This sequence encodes CASSLSWQGLYNEQFF.